The next 27 T cell receptor beta chains were all read from a single sample in a study of T cell changes during pregnancy in multiple sclerosis. The protocol was immunoSEQ multiplex PCR, while the TCRdb copy is restricted to in-frame clones and leaves out a portion. The sample lists around 57,000 clones, roughly nine tenths seen once, with about 2.3% in the top ten. Source: peripheral blood, taken in the first trimester of pregnancy. The receptors were gathered from a female donor with multiple sclerosis, enrolled in a pregnancy study.

The chain is built from TRBV9 and TRBJ2-7; possibly TRBD2 for D (6 bases). Per germline, CDR1 SGDLS and CDR2 YYNGEE. This CDR3 has 15 amino acids. The germline V and J ends were trimmed by 4 bases and 6 bases, with 20 bases remaining between them. The CDR3 bases are TGTGCCAGCAGCCAGAGGGCGGGGCCGCGGGGCGAGCAGTACTTC. It codes for CASSQRAGPRGEQYF.

The chain recombines TRBV4-3 with TRBJ2-5; 7 nucleotides agree with TRBD2. CDR1 and CDR2 from the germline V gene are LGHNA and YSLEER. The V and J ends lost 0 bases and 4 bases, in that order; junction bases with no gene match: 5. CDR3 size: 15 residues. CDR3 nucleotide sequence: TGCGCCAGCAGCCAAGAATTGGCGGGGGTAGAGACCCAGTACTTC. Its protein product is CASSQELAGVETQYF.

V and J are TRBV5-6 and TRBJ2-4; 8 nucleotides line up with TRBD1. The CDR3 loop spans 19 amino acids. V was clipped by 0 bases and J by 0 bases; unmatched bases: 11. In germline, CDR1 is SGHDT, CDR2 YYEEEE. The CDR3 spells CASSLGGQGPTLAKNIQYF. Here the CDR3 DNA reads TGTGCCAGCAGCTTGGGCGGACAGGGCCCTACTCTAGCCAAAAACATTCAGTACTTC.

V is TRBV7-8 and J is TRBJ2-7; the D gene is possibly TRBD1 (5 bases). The CDR3 length is 16 residues. V was trimmed by 2 bases and J by 4 bases, leaving 18 bases between them. Germline CDR1 is SGHVS and CDR2 is FQNEAQ. For the CDR3, the DNA is TGTGCCAGCAGCTTATCAGGACACAACTCGAAATACGAGCAGTACTTC. Amino acid sequence: CASSLSGHNSKYEQYF.

The J gene is TRBJ2-1, the V gene TRBV7-6; D call uncertain. The CDR3 length is 13 residues. With 1 base removed from V and 5 bases from J, the gap between germline ends came to 6 bases. Germline CDR1 reads SGHVS; CDR2 reads FNYEAQ. The CDR3 DNA reads as TGTGCCAGCAGCTTAGTGAGAAACAATGAGCAGTTCTTC. This sequence encodes CASSLVRNNEQFF.

The chain is built from TRBV7-3 and TRBJ2-2; a weak D match, TRBD1 (6 bases). V was trimmed by 6 bases and J by 4 bases, leaving 15 bases between them. The CDR3 sequence is 15 residues long. Germline V CDR1 and CDR2: SGHTA, FQGTGA. The CDR3 loop reads CASRLGGQRTGELFF. The CDR3 DNA reads TGTGCCAGCAGACTTGGCGGACAGCGCACCGGGGAGCTGTTTTTT.

This clone has a single count. As DNA, the CDR3 is TGTGCCAGCTCACCACCCGGGACAGGGGGGAACTATGGCTACACCTTC. Translating gives CASSPPGTGGNYGYTF. This sequence joins TRBV18 and TRBJ1-2; 11 bases are shared with TRBD1. There are 16 residues in the CDR3. V shed 0 bases, J shed 2 bases, and the junction held 2 bases outside the gene matches. In germline, CDR1 is KGHSH, CDR2 LQKENI. Combining the CDR3 with reference TRBV18 and TRBJ1-2 gives the whole variable domain NAGVMQNPRHLVRRRGQEARLRCSPMKGHSHVYWYRQLPEEGLKFMVYLQKENIIDESGMPKERFSAEFPKEGPSILRIQQVVRGDSAAYFCASSPPGTGGNYGYTFGSGTRLTVV.

The gene calls are TRBV10-3 and TRBJ1-3; D is perhaps TRBD1 (5 bases). Germline values: CDR1 ENHRY, CDR2 SYGVKD. This CDR3 is built from 16 residues. Trimming took 7 bases from V and 0 from J, leaving 16 bases between them. In nucleotides, the CDR3 is TGTGCCATCACTAAGGGACTGATGAACTCTGGAAACACCATATATTTT. Its translation is CAITKGLMNSGNTIYF.

The chain combines TRBV12-5 with TRBJ1-1, with a tentative D call TRBD1 (5 bases). Germline loops: CDR1 LGHNT, CDR2 FRNRAP. V was cut by 7 bases and J by 7 bases, with 16 bases left in between. The CDR3 spans 13 residues. The CDR3 protein is CASDKGQIDEAFF. Here the CDR3 DNA reads TGTGCTAGTGACAAAGGACAAATCGATGAAGCTTTCTTT. Full variable domain (outside the CDR3, taken from reference TRBV12-5 and TRBJ1-1): DARVTQTPRHKVTEMGQEVTMRCQPILGHNTVFWYRQTMMQGLELLAYFRNRAPLDDSGMPKDRFSAEMPDATLATLKIQPSEPRDSAVYFCASDKGQIDEAFFGQGTRLTVV.

The chain employs TRBV19 and TRBJ1-5; tentatively, D is TRBD1 (6 bases). The germline V gene encodes CDR1 LNHDA and CDR2 SQIVND (reference sequence). Trimming removed 5 bases from V and 4 bases from J, with 12 bases in between. The CDR3 totals 14 residues. DNA for the CDR3: TGTGCCAGTAGTGCAGGACAGAAGAATCAGCCCCAGCATTTT. This encodes CASSAGQKNQPQHF.

The J gene is TRBJ2-2, the V gene TRBV5-4, with TRBD1 matching over 11 bases. V shed 4 bases, J shed 7 bases, and the junction held 6 bases outside the gene matches. The CDR3 runs to 15 residues. Germline loops: CDR1 SGHNT, CDR2 YYREEE (reference sequence). In nucleotides, the CDR3 is TGTGCCAGCAGCCGGGACAGGGGGGATAGCGGGGAGCTGTTTTTT. Amino acid sequence: CASSRDRGDSGELFF. The whole variable domain, filled in from reference TRBV5-4 and TRBJ2-2, reads ETGVTQSPTHLIKTRGQQVTLRCSSQSGHNTVSWYQQALGQGPQFIFQYYREEENGRGNFPPRFSGLQFPNYSSELNVNALELDDSALYLCASSRDRGDSGELFFGEGSRLTVL.

This sequence joins TRBV13 and TRBJ2-5, with D perhaps TRBD1 (7 bases). The CDR3 loop spans 15 amino acids. Deletions cut 4 bases from V and 3 bases from J, with 15 bases between. Germline V lookup: CDR1 PRHDT, CDR2 FYEKMQ (reference sequence). The CDR3 protein is CASSWGGQEKETQYF. In DNA form, the CDR3 reads TGTGCCAGCAGCTGGGGAGGACAGGAAAAAGAGACCCAGTACTTC.

The chain recombines TRBV7-6 with TRBJ2-7, with D unclear. Germline loops: CDR1 SGHVS, CDR2 FNYEAQ. CDR3 length equals 14 residues. V was shortened by 5 bases and J by 2 bases, with 13 bases between the two germline ends. The CDR3 spells CASSPTVQAYEQYF. CDR3 bases: TGTGCCAGCAGCCCCACCGTCCAGGCCTACGAGCAGTACTTC.

This rearrangement joins TRBV7-2 to TRBJ2-7, with D maybe TRBD2 (6 bases). The CDR3 runs 14 residues. Trimming left V 1 base short and J 3 bases short, with 10 bases between. Germline loops: CDR1 SGHTA, CDR2 FQGNSA. This CDR3 reads CASSLVGGVYEQYF. The CDR3, as DNA: TGTGCCAGCAGCTTAGTGGGGGGAGTCTACGAGCAGTACTTC.

This chain uses TRBV15 with TRBJ2-1; 10 nucleotides agree with TRBD2. The CDR3 runs to 18 residues. The germline CDR1 and CDR2 sequences are LNHNV and YYDKDF (reference sequence). Trimming took 3 bases from V and 3 from J; bases not matched to a gene: 11. CDR3 residues: CATSRGDLAGAYYNEQFF. Written as DNA, the CDR3 is TGTGCCACCAGCAGGGGGGACCTAGCGGGAGCTTACTACAATGAGCAGTTCTTC.

This chain joins TRBV25-1 and TRBJ2-2; D might be TRBD1 (5 bases). This CDR3 has 15 residues. Germline CDR1 and CDR2: MGHDK and SYGVNS. Trimming stripped 4 bases from V and 6 bases from J, with 15 bases between. CDR3 nucleotides: TGTGCCAGCAGTGCCCCTGCAGGGTACGCCGGGGAGCTGTTTTTT. Translation: CASSAPAGYAGELFF. Based on the CDR3 plus reference TRBV25-1 and TRBJ2-2, the full variable domain is EADIYQTPRYLVIGTGKKITLECSQTMGHDKMYWYQQDPGMELHLIHYSYGVNSTEKGDLSSESTVSRIRTEHFPLTLESARPSHTSQYLCASSAPAGYAGELFFGEGSRLTVL.

In its sample, this clone was seen once. The chain carries TRBV7-3 and TRBJ2-1, with 9 positions matching TRBD2. CDR3 length: 16 residues. With V trimmed by 7 bases and J by 7 bases, 14 bases remained unmatched. Germline V gene data show CDR1 as SGHTA and CDR2 as FQGTGA. CDR3 amino acids: CASTPLGLAGRNEQFF. As DNA, the CDR3 is TGTGCCAGCACTCCTCTGGGGCTAGCGGGGAGGAATGAGCAGTTCTTC.

The chain carries TRBV7-8 and TRBJ1-5; perhaps TRBD1 as D (5 bases). Germline CDR1 is SGHVS and CDR2 is FQNEAQ. V was pared by 4 bases and J by 4 bases, with 17 bases between. The CDR3 length is 16 residues. CDR3 in DNA: TGTGCCAGCAGCTCTCCGGAGGGGCTCAGGAATCAGCCCCAGCATTTT. Protein product: CASSSPEGLRNQPQHF.

The rearrangement joins TRBV28 to TRBJ2-7, with D possibly TRBD1 on 5 matching bases. This CDR3 region has 13 residues. The germline V gene encodes CDR1 MDHEN and CDR2 SYDVKM. V dropped 4 bases and J dropped 3 bases, with 10 bases sitting between them. DNA of the CDR3: TGTGCCAGCAGTTGGTCCAGGGTCTACGAGCAGTACTTC. This translates into CASSWSRVYEQYF.

The gene calls are TRBV7-2 and TRBJ2-5; D might be TRBD2 (5 bases). CDR1 and CDR2 from the germline V gene are SGHTA and FQGNSA. V was trimmed by 0 bases and J by 3 bases, leaving 14 bases between them. The CDR3 has 16 amino acids. The CDR3 here is CASSLARPGLEETQYF. The CDR3 nucleotides read TGTGCCAGCAGCTTAGCCCGACCGGGGTTGGAAGAGACCCAGTACTTC.

This chain links TRBV19 with TRBJ2-7, with 14 bases that match TRBD2. The CDR3 length is 16 residues. The V gene's germline CDR1 is LNHDA and CDR2 SQIVND (reference sequence). The V segment lost 5 bases and the J segment 4 bases; nucleotides outside the gene matches: 7. CDR3 residues: CASSPRTSGRIYEQYF. The CDR3 DNA reads TGTGCCAGTAGTCCACGGACTAGCGGGAGGATATACGAGCAGTACTTC.

The rearrangement links TRBV5-1 to TRBJ2-1; D gene unclear. Germline V gene sequence: CDR1 SGHRS, CDR2 YFSETQ. Trimming stripped 0 bases from V and 0 bases from J, with 10 bases between. CDR3 length: 16 residues. This CDR3 reads CASSLGHGGSYNEQFF. Written as DNA, the CDR3 is TGCGCCAGCAGCTTGGGTCACGGCGGCTCCTACAATGAGCAGTTCTTC.

This rearrangement joins TRBV5-1 to TRBJ1-1; the D is unclear. The CDR3 loop spans 14 amino acids. With 0 bases removed from V and 5 bases from J, the gap between germline ends came to 11 bases. Germline V lookup: CDR1 SGHRS, CDR2 YFSETQ. The CDR3 region is CASSLAGSETEAFF. In DNA form, the CDR3 reads TGCGCCAGCAGCTTGGCCGGCAGCGAGACTGAAGCTTTCTTT.

The chain carries TRBV6-1 and TRBJ1-4; D gene ambiguous. CDR1 is MNHNS, CDR2 SASEGT, per germline. Trimming took 7 bases from V and 8 from J, leaving 17 bases between them. The CDR3 consists of 14 residues. The CDR3 is CASTPTEHGEKLFF. The CDR3 nucleotides are TGTGCCAGCACCCCCACCGAACACGGGGAAAAACTGTTTTTT.

The chain recombines TRBV19 with TRBJ2-6, with 7 bases lining up with TRBD1. This CDR3 is 18 amino acids long. Germline V lookup: CDR1 LNHDA, CDR2 SQIVND (reference sequence). V dropped 5 bases and J dropped 2; count of bases not matched to a gene: 12. CDR3 protein: CASSPTGIDGTGANVLTF. CDR3 coding DNA: TGTGCCAGTAGTCCGACAGGGATCGATGGTACTGGGGCCAACGTCCTGACTTTC.

The V and J genes are TRBV6-5 and TRBJ2-2; a possible D gene is TRBD2 (5 bases). Looked up from germline, CDR1 is MNHEY and CDR2 is SVGAGI. Trimming took off 6 bases at V and 1 base at J, with 9 bases between the two ends. The CDR3 has 14 residues. CDR3 in amino acids: CASSPRGNTGELFF. CDR3 nucleotides: TGTGCCAGCAGCCCTCGGGGGAACACCGGGGAGCTGTTTTTT.

V gene TRBV20-1 combines with J gene TRBJ2-4, with D possibly TRBD1 on 5 matching bases. CDR1 and CDR2 from the germline V gene are DFQATT and SNEGSKA (reference sequence). CDR3 length: 11 amino acids. Trimming removed 0 bases from V and 15 bases from J, with 12 bases in between. CDR3 loop: CSAREAGKRYF. The CDR3, as DNA: TGCAGTGCTAGAGAGGCAGGGAAAAGGTACTTC.